One TCR beta chain is described in this entry. This specimen belongs to a study of radiotherapy plus CTLA-4 blockade in lung cancer. Study background: Disease control reached over 30%, with objective responses in roughly 19%.

Sequenced by immunoSEQ multiplex PCR; TCRdb stores in-frame clones only, minus some. The table shows about 1,600 clones, with almost 90% occurring only once. This CDR3 spans 16 amino acids. The V end was cut by 7 bases, the J end by 0 bases, with 16 bases between. The germline gives CDR1 LNHDA, CDR2 SQIVND (reference sequence). The chain combines TRBV19 with TRBJ1-3; possible D gene TRBD1, 5 bases. The receptor's source is a human donor with non-small cell lung cancer who had a complete response to radiotherapy plus ipilimumab. The sequencing used tumor tissue, collected from a patient treated with radiotherapy plus ipilimumab. CDR3 residues: CASIPRDLISGNTIYF. As DNA, the CDR3 is TGTGCCAGTATTCCCCGGGACCTCATCTCTGGAAACACCATATATTTT.